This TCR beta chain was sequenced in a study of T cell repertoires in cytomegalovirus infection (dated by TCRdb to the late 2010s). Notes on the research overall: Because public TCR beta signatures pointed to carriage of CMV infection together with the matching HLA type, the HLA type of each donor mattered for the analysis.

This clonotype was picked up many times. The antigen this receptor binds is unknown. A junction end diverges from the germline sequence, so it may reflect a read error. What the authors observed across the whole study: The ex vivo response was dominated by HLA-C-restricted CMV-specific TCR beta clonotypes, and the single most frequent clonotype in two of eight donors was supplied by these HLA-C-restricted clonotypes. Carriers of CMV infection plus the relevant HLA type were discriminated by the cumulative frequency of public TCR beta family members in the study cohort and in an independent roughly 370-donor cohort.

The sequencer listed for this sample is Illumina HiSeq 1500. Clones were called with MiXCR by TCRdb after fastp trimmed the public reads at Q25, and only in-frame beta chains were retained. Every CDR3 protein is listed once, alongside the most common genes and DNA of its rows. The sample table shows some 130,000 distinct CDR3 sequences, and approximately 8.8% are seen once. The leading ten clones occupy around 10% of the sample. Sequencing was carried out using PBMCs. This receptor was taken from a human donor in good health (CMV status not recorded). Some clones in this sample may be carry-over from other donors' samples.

CDR3 reads: CASSPGQGLQNDF. In nucleotides, the sequence is TGTGCCAGCAGCCCGGGACAGGGACTTCAAAATGACTTC. The chain is made from TRBV7-2 and TRBJ1-2, with 9 bases aligning to TRBD1. The CDR3 numbers 13 residues from cysteine through phenylalanine. Just the 39-base CDR3 DNA is kept, in frame starting at base 1. The germline V gene sets CDR1 to SGHTA and CDR2 to FQGNSA.